This T cell receptor beta chain is drawn from a study of T-cell memory formation after mild COVID-19. Study information: The study found TCR clusters largely donor specific.

Notes on the study in general: Within pre-infection memory, some responding clones were found, suggesting cross-reactive memory joined. Contracting clones from day 15 to 85 showed balanced CD4/CD8; later expanders favored CD4+.

Between the trimmed V and J ends, which lost 5 bases and 3 bases, there was a span of 10 bases. The CDR3 is made up of 13 amino acids. CDR1 SGHTA and CDR2 FQGNSA come from the germline V gene. TCRdb re-called the 5' RACE reads through MiXCR, storing one row per CDR3 protein. This sample has about 400,000 distinct CDR3 sequences, with about 15% found just once. A remark on this clonotype: What it binds is unknown.

The sequence was collected from a man between 18 and 35 years old who had mild COVID-19 (a few samples of this study predate the infection). Cell type and time point are not known. This chain uses TRBV7-2 with TRBJ1-2, with TRBD1 as a possible D gene (6 bases). The source material was PBMCs or a T cell subset sorted from them (not recorded which). The CDR3 DNA follows: TGTGCCAGCAGCACCGGACAGCACTATGGCTACACCTTC. Translation gives CASSTGQHYGYTF.